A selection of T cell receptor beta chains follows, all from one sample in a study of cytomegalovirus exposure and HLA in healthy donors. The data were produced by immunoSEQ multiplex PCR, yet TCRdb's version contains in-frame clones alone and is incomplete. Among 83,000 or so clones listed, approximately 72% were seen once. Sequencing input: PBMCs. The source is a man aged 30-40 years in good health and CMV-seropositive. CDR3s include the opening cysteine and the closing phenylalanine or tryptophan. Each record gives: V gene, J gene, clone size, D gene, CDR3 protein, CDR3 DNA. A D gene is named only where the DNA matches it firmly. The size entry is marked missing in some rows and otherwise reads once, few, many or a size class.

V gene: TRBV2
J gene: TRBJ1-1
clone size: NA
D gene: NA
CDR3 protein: CASSGGYTETEAFF
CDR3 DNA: TGTGCCAGCAGCGGGGGATATACAGAAACTGAAGCTTTCTTT

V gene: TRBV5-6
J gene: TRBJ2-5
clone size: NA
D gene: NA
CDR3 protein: CASSLAAAGRETQYF
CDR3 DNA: TGTGCCAGCAGCTTGGCGGCGGCAGGGCGGGAGACCCAGTACTTC

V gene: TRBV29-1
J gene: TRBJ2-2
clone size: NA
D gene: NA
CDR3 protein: CSVVPRVNTGELFF
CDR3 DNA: TGCAGCGTTGTCCCGAGGGTGAACACCGGGGAGCTGTTTTTT

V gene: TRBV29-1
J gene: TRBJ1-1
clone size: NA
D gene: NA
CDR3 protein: CSVPSGLEAFF
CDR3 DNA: TGCAGCGTTCCTTCAGGGTTAGAAGCTTTCTTT

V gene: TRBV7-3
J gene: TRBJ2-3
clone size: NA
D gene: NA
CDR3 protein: CASSLTGGLAGGPDTQYF
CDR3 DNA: TGTGCCAGCAGCCTGACAGGGGGGTTAGCGGGGGGCCCTGATACGCAGTATTTT

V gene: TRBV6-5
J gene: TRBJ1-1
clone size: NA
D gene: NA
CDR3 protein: CASMMAPGVNTEAFF
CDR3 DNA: TGTGCCAGCATGATGGCACCCGGGGTGAACACTGAAGCTTTCTTT

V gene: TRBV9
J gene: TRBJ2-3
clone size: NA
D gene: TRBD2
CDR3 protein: CASRGLAGEADTQYF
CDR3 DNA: TGTGCCAGCAGGGGACTAGCGGGGGAAGCGGATACGCAGTATTTT

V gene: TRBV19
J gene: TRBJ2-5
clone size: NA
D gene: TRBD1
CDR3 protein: CASSIDGQGLQTQYF
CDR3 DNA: TGTGCCAGTAGTATAGATGGACAGGGCTTGCAGACCCAGTACTTC

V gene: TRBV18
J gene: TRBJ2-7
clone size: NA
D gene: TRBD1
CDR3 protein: CASSPQGAGEQYF
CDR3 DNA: TGTGCCAGCTCACCACAGGGGGCCGGCGAGCAGTACTTC

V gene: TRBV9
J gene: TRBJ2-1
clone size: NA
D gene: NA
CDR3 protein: CASSGGTHPSHEQFF
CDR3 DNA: TGTGCCAGCAGCGGAGGGACACACCCCTCCCATGAGCAGTTCTTC

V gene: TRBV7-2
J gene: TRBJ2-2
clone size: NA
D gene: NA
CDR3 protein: CASSSATGANTGELFF
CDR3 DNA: TGTGCCAGCAGCTCAGCCACAGGAGCGAACACCGGGGAGCTGTTTTTT

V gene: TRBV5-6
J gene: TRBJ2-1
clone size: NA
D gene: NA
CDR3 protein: CASSPVYGAVDNEQFF
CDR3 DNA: TGTGCCAGCAGCCCCGTGTATGGGGCCGTGGACAATGAGCAGTTCTTC

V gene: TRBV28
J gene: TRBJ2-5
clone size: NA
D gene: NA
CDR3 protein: CASSLDPLPQETQYF
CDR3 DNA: TGTGCCAGCAGTTTAGATCCTCTACCCCAAGAGACCCAGTACTTC

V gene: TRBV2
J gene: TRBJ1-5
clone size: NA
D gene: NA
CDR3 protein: CASSGIGPQHF
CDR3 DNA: TGTGCCAGCAGCGGGATAGGGCCCCAGCATTTT

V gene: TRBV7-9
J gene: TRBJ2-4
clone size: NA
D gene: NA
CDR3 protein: CASSTRRAGVWYF
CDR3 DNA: TGTGCCAGCAGCACCAGAAGGGCCGGGGTTTGGTACTTC

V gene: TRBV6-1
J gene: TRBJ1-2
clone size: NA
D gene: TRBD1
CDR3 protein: CASSVWDSWNYGYTF
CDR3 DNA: TGTGCCAGCAGCGTATGGGACAGCTGGAACTATGGCTACACCTTC

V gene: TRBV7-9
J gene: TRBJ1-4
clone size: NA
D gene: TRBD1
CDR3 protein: CSSSLGGGVEKLFF
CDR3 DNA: TGTTCCAGCAGCTTAGGAGGGGGCGTTGAAAAACTGTTTTTT

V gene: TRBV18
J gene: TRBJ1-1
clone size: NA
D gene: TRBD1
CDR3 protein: CASSLRQGPATEAFF
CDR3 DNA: TGTGCCAGCTCACTACGACAGGGCCCGGCTACTGAAGCTTTCTTT

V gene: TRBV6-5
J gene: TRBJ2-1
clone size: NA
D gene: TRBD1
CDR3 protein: CASSYRPGQGNEQFF
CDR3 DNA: TGTGCCAGCAGTTACAGACCGGGACAGGGAAATGAGCAGTTCTTC

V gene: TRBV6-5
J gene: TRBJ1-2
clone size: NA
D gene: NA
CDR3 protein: CASSYSRRGANYGYTF
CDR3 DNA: TGTGCCAGCAGTTACTCACGGCGGGGAGCTAACTATGGCTACACCTTC

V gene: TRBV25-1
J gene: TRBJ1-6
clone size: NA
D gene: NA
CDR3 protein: CASRYSSSYNSPLHF
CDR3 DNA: TGTGCCAGCAGGTACAGCAGCTCCTATAATTCACCCCTCCACTTT

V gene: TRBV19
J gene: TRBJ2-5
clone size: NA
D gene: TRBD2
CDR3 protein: CASRTRGGAETQYF
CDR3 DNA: TGTGCCAGTAGAACCCGGGGGGGCGCGGAGACCCAGTACTTC

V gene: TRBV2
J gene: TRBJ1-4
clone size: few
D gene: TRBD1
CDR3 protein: CASRIGQGDEKLFF
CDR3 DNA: TGTGCCAGCAGGATTGGACAGGGGGATGAAAAACTGTTTTTT

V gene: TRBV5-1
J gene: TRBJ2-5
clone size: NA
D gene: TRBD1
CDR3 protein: CASSWPDRGEQETQYF
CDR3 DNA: TGCGCCAGCAGCTGGCCGGACAGGGGAGAACAAGAGACCCAGTACTTC

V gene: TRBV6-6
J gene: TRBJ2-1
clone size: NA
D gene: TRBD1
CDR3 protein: CASSLGGQGAQGEQFF
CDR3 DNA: TGTGCCAGCAGCCTCGGGGGACAGGGGGCGCAGGGTGAGCAGTTCTTC

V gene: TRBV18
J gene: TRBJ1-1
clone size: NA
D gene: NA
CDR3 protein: CASSPWTRNTEAFF
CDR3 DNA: TGTGCCAGCTCACCATGGACACGGAACACTGAAGCTTTCTTT

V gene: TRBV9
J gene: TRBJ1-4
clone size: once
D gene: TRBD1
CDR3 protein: CASSVAGQGLNEKLFF
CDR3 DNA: TGTGCCAGCAGCGTGGCCGGACAGGGGCTTAATGAAAAACTGTTTTTT

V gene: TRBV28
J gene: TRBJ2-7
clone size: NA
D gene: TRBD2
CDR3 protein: CASSLSVAGGYEQYF
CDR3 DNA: TGTGCCAGCAGTTTATCCGTAGCGGGGGGATACGAGCAGTACTTC